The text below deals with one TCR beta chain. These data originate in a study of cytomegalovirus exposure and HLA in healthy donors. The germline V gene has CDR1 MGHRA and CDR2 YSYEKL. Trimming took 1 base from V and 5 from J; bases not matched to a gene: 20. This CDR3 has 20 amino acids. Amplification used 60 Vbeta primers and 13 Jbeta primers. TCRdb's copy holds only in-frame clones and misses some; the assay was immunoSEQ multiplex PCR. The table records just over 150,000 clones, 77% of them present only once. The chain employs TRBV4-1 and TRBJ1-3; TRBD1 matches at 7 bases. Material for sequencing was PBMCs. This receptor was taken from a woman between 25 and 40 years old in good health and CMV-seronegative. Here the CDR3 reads CASSQGGTGTAIQGRNTIYF. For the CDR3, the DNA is TGCGCCAGCAGCCAAGGGGGAACCGGGACAGCCATTCAGGGTCGAAACACCATATATTTT.